Detailed here is one T cell receptor beta chain. This sample stems from a study of blood T cells in healthy people across ages. Germline CDR1 MNHEY, CDR2 SVGEGT. CDR3 size: 17 residues. The junction had 12 bases not matched to a gene; V was cut back by 4 bases and J by 2 bases. Each donor had roughly 10 milliliters of peripheral blood drawn. Total RNA, at least 5 micrograms per sample, was extracted from PBMCs. For the second PCR, which ran for roughly 7 to 11 cycles, a sample-barcoded 5' primer and a J-beta primer mix were used. TCRdb re-analysed the 5' RACE reads in MiXCR, keeping a single row per CDR3 protein. The sample yields about 570,000 distinct CDR3 sequences, 25% to 35% seen once. These same data were also listed under a study on T cells of mothers and their children. That investigation notes: The TCR beta CDR3 read count exceeded 10 million for each mother and was some 2.7 million for each child. Thymic selection, a shaping force on TCR recombination output, acts similarly in related and unrelated pairs.

The clonotype comes from a boy aged 2 to 10 in good health. This chain joins TRBV6-2 or TRBV6-3 and TRBJ2-7, with TRBD1 matching over 9 bases. Sample: blood. DNA for the CDR3: TGTGCCAGCAGTTCGGATGCATCTTGGACAGGGGCCTACGAGCAGTACTTC. Protein product: CASSSDASWTGAYEQYF.